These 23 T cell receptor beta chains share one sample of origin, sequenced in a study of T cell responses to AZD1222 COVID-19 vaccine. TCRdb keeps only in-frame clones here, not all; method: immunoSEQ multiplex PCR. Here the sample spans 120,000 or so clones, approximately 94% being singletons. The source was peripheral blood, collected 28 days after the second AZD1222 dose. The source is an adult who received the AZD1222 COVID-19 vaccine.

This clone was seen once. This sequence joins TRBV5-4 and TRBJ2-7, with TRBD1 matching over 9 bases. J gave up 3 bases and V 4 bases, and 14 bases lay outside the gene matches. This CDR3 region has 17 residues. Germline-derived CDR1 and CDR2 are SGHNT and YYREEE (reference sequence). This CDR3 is CASSLMYGQGIFYEQYF. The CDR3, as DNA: TGTGCCAGCAGCCTGATGTACGGACAGGGGATTTTCTACGAGCAGTACTTC.

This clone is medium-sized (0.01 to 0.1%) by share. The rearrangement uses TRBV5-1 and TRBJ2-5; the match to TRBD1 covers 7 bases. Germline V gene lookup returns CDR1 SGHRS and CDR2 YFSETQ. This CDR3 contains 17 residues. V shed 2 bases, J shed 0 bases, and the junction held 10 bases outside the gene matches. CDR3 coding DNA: TGCGCCAGCAGCTTAACCCGGGACAGTACTCACCAAGAGACCCAGTACTTC. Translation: CASSLTRDSTHQETQYF.

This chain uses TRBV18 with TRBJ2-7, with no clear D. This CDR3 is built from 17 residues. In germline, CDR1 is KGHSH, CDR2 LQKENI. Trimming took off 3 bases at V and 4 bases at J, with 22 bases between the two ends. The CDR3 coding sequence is TGTGCCAGCTCACCCTTTGTACCGTCCGCTCCGGAATACGAGCAGTACTTC. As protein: CASSPFVPSAPEYEQYF.

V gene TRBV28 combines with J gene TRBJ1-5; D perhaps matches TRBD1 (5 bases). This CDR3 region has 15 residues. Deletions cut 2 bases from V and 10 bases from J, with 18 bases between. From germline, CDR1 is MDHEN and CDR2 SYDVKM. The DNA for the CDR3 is TGTGCCAGCAGTTTAGAGTTTGGGACCTCTCAACCCCAGCATTTT. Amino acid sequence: CASSLEFGTSQPQHF.

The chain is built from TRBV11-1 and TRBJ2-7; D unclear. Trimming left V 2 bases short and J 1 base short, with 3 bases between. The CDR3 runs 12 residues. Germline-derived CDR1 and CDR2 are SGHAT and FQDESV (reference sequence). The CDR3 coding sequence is TGTGCCAGCAGCTTAAATTCCTACGAGCAGTACTTC. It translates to CASSLNSYEQYF.

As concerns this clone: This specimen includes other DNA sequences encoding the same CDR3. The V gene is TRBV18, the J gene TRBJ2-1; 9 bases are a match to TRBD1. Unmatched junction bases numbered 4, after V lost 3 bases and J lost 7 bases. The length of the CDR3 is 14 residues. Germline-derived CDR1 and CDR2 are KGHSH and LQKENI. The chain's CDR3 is CASSPGTGRNEQFF. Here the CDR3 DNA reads TGTGCCAGCTCACCCGGGACAGGGAGGAATGAGCAGTTCTTC.

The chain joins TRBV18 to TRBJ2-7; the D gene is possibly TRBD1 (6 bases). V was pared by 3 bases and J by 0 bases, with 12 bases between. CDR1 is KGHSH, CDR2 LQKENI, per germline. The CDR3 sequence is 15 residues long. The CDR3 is CASSPTGHSSYEQYF. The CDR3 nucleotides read TGTGCCAGCTCACCCACGGGACATAGCTCCTACGAGCAGTACTTC.

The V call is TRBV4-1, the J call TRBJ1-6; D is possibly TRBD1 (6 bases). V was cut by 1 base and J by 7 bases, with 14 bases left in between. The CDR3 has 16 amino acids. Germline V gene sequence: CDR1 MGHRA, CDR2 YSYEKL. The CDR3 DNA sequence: TGCGCCAGCAGCCAAGCTGACAGGAGTCCGAATTCACCCCTCCACTTT. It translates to CASSQADRSPNSPLHF.

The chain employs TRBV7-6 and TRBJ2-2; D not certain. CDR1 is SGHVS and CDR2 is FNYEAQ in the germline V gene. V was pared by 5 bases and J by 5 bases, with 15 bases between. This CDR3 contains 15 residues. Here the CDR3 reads CASSPNTLGTGELFF. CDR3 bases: TGTGCCAGCAGCCCTAACACTCTTGGGACCGGGGAGCTGTTTTTT. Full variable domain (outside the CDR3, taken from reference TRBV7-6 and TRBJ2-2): GAGVSQSPRYKVTKRGQDVALRCDPISGHVSLYWYRQALGQGPEFLTYFNYEAQQDKSGLPNDRFSAERPEGSISTLTIQRTEQRDSAMYRCASSPNTLGTGELFFGEGSRLTVL.

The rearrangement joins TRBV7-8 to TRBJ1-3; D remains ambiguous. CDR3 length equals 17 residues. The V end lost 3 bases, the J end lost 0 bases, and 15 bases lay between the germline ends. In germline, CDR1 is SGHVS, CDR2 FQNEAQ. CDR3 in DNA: TGTGCCAGCAGCTTGCCCTCGAGTCCGAACTCTGGAAACACCATATATTTT. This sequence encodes CASSLPSSPNSGNTIYF.

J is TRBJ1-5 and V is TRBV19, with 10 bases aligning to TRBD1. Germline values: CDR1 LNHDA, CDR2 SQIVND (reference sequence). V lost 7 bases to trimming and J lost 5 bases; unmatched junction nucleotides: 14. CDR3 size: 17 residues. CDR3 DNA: TGTGCCAGTAACTTGGGCCGGACAGGGGGTATTGATCAGCCCCAGCATTTT. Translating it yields CASNLGRTGGIDQPQHF.

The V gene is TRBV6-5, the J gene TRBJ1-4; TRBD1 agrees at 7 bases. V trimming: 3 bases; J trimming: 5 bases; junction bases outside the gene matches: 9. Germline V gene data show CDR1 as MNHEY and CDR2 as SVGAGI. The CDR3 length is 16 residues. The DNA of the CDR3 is TGTGCCAGCAGTTATTACCCGGGACAGATAAATGAAAAACTGTTTTTT. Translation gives CASSYYPGQINEKLFF.

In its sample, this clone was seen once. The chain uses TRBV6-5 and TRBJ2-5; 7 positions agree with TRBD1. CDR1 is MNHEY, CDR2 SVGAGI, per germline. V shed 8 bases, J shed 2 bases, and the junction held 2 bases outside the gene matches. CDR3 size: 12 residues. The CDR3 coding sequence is TGTGCCAGCCGACAGGGACAAGAGACCCAGTACTTC. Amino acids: CASRQGQETQYF.

In DNA form, the CDR3 reads TGTGCCAGCAGCTTAGAGTTAACGGACTACTACGAGCAGTACTTC. Encoded protein: CASSLELTDYYEQYF. The chain employs TRBV11-2 and TRBJ2-7; possible D gene TRBD2, 6 bases. CDR3 size: 15 residues. Germline CDR1 reads SGHAT; CDR2 reads FQNNGV. Trimming removed 0 bases at V and 3 bases at J, with 12 bases between.

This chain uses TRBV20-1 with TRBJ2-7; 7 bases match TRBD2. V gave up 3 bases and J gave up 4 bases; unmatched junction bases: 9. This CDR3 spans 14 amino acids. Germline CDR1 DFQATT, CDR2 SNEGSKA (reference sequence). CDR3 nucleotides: TGCAGTGCTAGTAACGGGTGGGGGGGTTACGAGCAGTACTTC. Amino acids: CSASNGWGGYEQYF.

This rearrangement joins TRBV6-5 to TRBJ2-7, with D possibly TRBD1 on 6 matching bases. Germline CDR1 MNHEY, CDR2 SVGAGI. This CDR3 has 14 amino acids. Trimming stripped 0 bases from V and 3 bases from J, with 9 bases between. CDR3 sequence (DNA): TGTGCCAGCAGTTACTCGCGCAGGGGCTACGAGCAGTACTTC. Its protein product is CASSYSRRGYEQYF.

The CDR3, as DNA: TGTGCCAGCAGCTTATTAGGGACAGACTCTTATAGCAATCAGCCCCAGCATTTT. This codes for CASSLLGTDSYSNQPQHF. V usage is TRBV7-8 and J usage is TRBJ1-5; 7 nucleotides agree with TRBD1. This CDR3 is 18 amino acids long. Losses at the gene ends were 2 bases for V and 0 bases for J; bases not matched to a gene: 10. Germline V gene lookup returns CDR1 SGHVS and CDR2 FQNEAQ.

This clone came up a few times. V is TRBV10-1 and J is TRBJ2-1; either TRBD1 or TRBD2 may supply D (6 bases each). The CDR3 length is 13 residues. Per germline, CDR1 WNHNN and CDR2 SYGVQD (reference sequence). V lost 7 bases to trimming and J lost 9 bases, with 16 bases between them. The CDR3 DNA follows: TGCGCCAGCACTAACTCCGGGGGCGGTGAGCAGTTCTTC. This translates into CASTNSGGGEQFF.

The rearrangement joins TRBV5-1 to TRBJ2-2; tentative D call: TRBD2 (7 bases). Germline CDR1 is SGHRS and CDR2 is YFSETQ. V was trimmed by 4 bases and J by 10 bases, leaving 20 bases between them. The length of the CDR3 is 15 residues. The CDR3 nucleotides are TGCGCCAGCAGCGAGGGGGGGAGTCCCATTGAGGAGCTGTTTTTT. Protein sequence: CASSEGGSPIEELFF.

CDR3 nucleotides: TGTGCCAGCAGTTTGGGCGGAACGAACACTGAAGCTTTCTTT. Protein product: CASSLGGTNTEAFF. The V and J genes are TRBV28 and TRBJ1-1; no definite D call. V was pared by 3 bases and J by 1 base, with 9 bases between. This CDR3 comprises 14 residues. Germline V gives CDR1 MDHEN, CDR2 SYDVKM.

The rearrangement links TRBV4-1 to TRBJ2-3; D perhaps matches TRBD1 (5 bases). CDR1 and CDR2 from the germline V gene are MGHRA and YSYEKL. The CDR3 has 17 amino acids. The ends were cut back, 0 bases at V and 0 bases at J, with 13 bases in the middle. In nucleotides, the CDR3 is TGCGCCAGCAGCCAAGAATCTCTTCAGGGTAGCACAGATACGCAGTATTTT. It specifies CASSQESLQGSTDTQYF.

The CDR3 here is CAWNRGMGGYTF. CDR3 nucleotide sequence: TGTGCCTGGAATCGGGGCATGGGTGGCTACACCTTC. The gene calls are TRBV30 and TRBJ1-2; D possibly corresponds to TRBD1 (5 bases). This CDR3 region has 12 residues. The V gene's germline CDR1 is GTSNPN and CDR2 SVGIG (reference sequence). Trimming took 4 bases from V and 7 from J, leaving 13 bases between them.

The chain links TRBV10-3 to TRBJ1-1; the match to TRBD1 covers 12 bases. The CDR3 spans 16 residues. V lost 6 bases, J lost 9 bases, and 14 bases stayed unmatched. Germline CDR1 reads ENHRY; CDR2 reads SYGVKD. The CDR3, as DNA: TGTGCCATCAGCCCCGGGACAGGGGGCGGGCGGGGGAAAGCTTTCTTT. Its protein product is CAISPGTGGGRGKAFF.